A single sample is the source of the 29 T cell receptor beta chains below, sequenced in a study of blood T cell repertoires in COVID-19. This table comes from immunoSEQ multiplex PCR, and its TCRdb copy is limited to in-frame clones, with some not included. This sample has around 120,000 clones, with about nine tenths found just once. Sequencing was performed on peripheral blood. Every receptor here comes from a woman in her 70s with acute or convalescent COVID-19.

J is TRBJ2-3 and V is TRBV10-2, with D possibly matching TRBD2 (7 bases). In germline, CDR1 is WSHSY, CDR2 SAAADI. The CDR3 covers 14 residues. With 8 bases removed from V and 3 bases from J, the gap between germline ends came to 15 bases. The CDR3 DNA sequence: TGCGCCAGCCGCCGGGGGGCTGAGACAGATACGCAGTATTTT. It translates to CASRRGAETDTQYF.

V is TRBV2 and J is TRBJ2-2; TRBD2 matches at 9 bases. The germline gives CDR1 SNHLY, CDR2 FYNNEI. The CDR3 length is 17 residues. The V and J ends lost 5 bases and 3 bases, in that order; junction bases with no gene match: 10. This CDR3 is CASSPSSGEGHTGELFF. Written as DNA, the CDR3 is TGTGCCAGCAGTCCGTCTAGCGGGGAAGGTCACACCGGGGAGCTGTTTTTT.

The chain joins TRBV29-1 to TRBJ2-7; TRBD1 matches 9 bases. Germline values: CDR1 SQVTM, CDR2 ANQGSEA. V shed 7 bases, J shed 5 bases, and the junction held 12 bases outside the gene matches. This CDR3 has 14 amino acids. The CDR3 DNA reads TGCAGCGCCGGACAGGGGCCTGTCCATGACGAGCAGTACTTC. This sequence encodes CSAGQGPVHDEQYF.

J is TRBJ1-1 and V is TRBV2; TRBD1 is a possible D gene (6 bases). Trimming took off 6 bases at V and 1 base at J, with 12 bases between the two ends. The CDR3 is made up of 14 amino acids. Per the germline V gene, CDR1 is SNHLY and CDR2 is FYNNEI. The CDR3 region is CASRRGSGNTEAFF. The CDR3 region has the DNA TGTGCCAGCAGGAGGGGGAGTGGGAACACTGAAGCTTTCTTT.

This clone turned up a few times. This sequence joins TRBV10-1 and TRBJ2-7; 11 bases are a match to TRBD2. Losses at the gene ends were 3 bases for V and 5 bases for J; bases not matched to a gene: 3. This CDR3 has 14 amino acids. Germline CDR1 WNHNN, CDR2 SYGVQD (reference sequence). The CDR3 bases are TGCGCCAGCAGTGAACCGGGACTAGCGGACGAGCAGTACTTC. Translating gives CASSEPGLADEQYF.

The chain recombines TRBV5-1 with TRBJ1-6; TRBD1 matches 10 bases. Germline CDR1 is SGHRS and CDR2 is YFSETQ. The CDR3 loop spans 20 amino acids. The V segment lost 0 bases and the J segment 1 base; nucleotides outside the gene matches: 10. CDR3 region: CASSLGILGTGESYNSPLHF. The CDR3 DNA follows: TGCGCCAGCAGCTTGGGAATATTAGGGACAGGGGAATCCTATAATTCACCCCTCCACTTT.

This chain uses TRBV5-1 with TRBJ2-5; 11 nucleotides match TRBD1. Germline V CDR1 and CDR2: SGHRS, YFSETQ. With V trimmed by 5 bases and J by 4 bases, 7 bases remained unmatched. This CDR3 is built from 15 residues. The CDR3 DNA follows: TGCGCCAGCAGACCCTTGGGGACAGGGGGAGAGACCCAGTACTTC. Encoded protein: CASRPLGTGGETQYF.

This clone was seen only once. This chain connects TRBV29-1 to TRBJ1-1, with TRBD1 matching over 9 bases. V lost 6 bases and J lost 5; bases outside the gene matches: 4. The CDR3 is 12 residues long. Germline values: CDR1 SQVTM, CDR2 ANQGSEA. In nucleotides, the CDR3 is TGCAGCGTGAGCGGACAGGGGACTGAAGCTTTCTTT. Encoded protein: CSVSGQGTEAFF.

In nucleotides, the CDR3 is TGTGCCACCAGCAGAGATCCGGGACAGGGGTACGAGCAGTACTTC. Protein: CATSRDPGQGYEQYF. The rearrangement links TRBV15 to TRBJ2-7; 10 bases match TRBD1. V dropped 0 bases and J dropped 4; count of bases not matched to a gene: 3. The V gene's germline CDR1 is LNHNV and CDR2 YYDKDF (reference sequence). The CDR3 totals 15 residues.

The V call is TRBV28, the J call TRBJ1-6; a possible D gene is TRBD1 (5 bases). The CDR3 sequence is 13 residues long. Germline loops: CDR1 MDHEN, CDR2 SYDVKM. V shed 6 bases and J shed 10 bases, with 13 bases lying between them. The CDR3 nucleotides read TGTGCCAGCAGCGTTCTCGGGGGGTCACCCCTCCACTTT. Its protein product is CASSVLGGSPLHF.

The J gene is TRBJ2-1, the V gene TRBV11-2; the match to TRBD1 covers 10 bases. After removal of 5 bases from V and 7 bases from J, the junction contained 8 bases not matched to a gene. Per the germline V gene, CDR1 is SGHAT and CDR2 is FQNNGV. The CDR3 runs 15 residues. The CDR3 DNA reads TGTGCCAGCAGCCCGGACAGGGGGGAATGGAATGAGCAGTTCTTC. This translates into CASSPDRGEWNEQFF.

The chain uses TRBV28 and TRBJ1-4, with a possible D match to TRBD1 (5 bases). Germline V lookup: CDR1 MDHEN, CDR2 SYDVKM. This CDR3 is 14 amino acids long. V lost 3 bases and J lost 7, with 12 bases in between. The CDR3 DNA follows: TGTGCCAGCAGTTTCGGGGGGAGGGTTGAAAAACTGTTTTTT. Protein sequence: CASSFGGRVEKLFF.

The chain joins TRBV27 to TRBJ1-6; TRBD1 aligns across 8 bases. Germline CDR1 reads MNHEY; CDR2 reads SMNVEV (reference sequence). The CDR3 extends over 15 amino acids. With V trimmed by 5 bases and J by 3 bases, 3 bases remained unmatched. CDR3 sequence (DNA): TGTGCCAGCAGTAGACAGGGGAACTATAATTCACCCCTCCACTTT. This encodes CASSRQGNYNSPLHF.

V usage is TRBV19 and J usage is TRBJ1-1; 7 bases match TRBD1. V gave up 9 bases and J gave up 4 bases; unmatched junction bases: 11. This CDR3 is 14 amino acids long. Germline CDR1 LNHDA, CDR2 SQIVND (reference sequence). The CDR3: CASPPEGAFTEAFF. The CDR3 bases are TGTGCCAGCCCCCCGGAGGGGGCGTTCACTGAAGCTTTCTTT.

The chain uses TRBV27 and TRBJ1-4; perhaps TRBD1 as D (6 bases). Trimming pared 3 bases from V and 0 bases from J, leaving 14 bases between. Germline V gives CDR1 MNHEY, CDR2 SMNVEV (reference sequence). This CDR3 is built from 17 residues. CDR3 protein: CASSFWRGGATNEKLFF. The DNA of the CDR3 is TGTGCCAGCAGTTTTTGGCGAGGGGGGGCAACTAATGAAAAACTGTTTTTT.

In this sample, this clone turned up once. In DNA, the CDR3 is TGTGCCAGCTCACCAGAGACAGGAAGAGGCTACACCTTC. Residues: CASSPETGRGYTF. The genes are TRBV18 and TRBJ1-2; TRBD1 is a possible D gene (6 bases). The CDR3 is 13 residues long. The germline CDR1 and CDR2 sequences are KGHSH and LQKENI. Trimming left V 2 bases short and J 8 bases short, with 12 bases between.

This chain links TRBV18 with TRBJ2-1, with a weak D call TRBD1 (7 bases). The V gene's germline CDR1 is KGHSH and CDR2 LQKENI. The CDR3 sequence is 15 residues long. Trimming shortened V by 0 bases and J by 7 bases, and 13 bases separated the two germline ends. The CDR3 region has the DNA TGTGCCAGCTCACCACCAACTGCAGGGGGGAATGAGCAGTTCTTC. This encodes CASSPPTAGGNEQFF. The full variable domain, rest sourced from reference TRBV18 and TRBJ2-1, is NAGVMQNPRHLVRRRGQEARLRCSPMKGHSHVYWYRQLPEEGLKFMVYLQKENIIDESGMPKERFSAEFPKEGPSILRIQQVVRGDSAAYFCASSPPTAGGNEQFFGPGTRLTVL.

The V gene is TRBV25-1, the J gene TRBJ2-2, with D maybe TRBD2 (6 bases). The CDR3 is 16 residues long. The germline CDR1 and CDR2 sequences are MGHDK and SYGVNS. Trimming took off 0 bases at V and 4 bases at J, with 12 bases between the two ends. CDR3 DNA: TGTGCCAGCAGTGAATATGGAGGGCTAGGCACCGGGGAGCTGTTTTTT. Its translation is CASSEYGGLGTGELFF. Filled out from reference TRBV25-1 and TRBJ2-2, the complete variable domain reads EADIYQTPRYLVIGTGKKITLECSQTMGHDKMYWYQQDPGMELHLIHYSYGVNSTEKGDLSSESTVSRIRTEHFPLTLESARPSHTSQYLCASSEYGGLGTGELFFGEGSRLTVL.

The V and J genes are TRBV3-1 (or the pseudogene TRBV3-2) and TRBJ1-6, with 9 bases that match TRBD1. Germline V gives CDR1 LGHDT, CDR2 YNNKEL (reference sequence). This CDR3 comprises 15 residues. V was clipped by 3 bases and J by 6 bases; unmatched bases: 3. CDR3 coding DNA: TGTGCCAGCAGCCAGATGACAGGGGGTAATTCACCCCTCCACTTT. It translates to CASSQMTGGNSPLHF.

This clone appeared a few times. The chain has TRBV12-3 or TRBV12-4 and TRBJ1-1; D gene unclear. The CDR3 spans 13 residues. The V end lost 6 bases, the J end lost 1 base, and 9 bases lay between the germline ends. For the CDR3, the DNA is TGTGCCAGCAGGAATAGAGAGAACACTGAAGCTTTCTTT. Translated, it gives CASRNRENTEAFF.

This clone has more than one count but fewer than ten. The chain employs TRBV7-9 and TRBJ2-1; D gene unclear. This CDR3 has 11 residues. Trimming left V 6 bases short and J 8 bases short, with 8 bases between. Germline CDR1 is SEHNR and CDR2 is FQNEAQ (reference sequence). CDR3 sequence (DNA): TGTGCCAGCAGGTCAAGCGATGAGCAGTTCTTC. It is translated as CASRSSDEQFF.

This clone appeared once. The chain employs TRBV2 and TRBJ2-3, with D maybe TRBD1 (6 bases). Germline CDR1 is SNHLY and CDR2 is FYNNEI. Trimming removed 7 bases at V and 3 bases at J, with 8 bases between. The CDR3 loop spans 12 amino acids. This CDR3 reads CASTGVTDTQYF. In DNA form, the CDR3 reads TGTGCCAGCACAGGGGTAACAGATACGCAGTATTTT. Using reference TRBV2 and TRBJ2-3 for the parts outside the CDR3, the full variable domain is EPEVTQTPSHQVTQMGQEVILRCVPISNHLYFYWYRQILGQKVEFLVSFYNNEISEKSEIFDDQFSVERPDGSNFTLKIRSTKLEDSAMYFCASTGVTDTQYFGPGTRLTVL.

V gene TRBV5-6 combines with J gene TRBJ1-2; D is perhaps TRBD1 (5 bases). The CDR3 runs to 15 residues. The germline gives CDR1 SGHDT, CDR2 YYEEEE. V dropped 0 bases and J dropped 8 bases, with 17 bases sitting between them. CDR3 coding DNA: TGTGCCAGCAGCTTGGGGGTGGGGACTAGAGGAGGCTACACCTTC. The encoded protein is CASSLGVGTRGGYTF. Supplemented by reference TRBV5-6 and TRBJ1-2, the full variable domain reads DAGVTQSPTHLIKTRGQQVTLRCSPKSGHDTVSWYQQALGQGPQFIFQYYEEEERQRGNFPDRFSGHQFPNYSSELNVNALLLGDSALYLCASSLGVGTRGGYTFGSGTRLTVV.

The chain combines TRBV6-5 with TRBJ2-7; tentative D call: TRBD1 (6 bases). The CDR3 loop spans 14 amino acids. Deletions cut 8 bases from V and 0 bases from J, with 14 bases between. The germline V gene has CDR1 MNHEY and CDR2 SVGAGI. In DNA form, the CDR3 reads TGTGCCAGCCGTACGGGACATCACTCCTACGAGCAGTACTTC. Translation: CASRTGHHSYEQYF.

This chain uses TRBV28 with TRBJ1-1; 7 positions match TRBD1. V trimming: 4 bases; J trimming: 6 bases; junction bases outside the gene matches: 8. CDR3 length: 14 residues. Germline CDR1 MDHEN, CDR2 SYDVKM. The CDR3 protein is CASSSGQLLSEAFF. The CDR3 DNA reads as TGTGCCAGCAGTTCGGGACAGCTTTTATCTGAAGCTTTCTTT.

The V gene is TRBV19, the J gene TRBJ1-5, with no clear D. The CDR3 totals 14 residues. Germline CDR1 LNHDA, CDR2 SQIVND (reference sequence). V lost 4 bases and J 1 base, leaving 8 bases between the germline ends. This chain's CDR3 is CASSTAGSNQPQHF. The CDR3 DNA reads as TGTGCCAGTAGTACAGCGGGGAGCAATCAGCCCCAGCATTTT.

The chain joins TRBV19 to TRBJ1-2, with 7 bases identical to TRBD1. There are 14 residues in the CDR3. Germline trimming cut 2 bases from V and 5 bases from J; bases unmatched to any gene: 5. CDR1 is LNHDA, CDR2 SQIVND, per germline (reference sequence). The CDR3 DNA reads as TGTGCCAGTAGTATACTAGGGACAGAATATGGCTACACCTTC. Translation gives CASSILGTEYGYTF.

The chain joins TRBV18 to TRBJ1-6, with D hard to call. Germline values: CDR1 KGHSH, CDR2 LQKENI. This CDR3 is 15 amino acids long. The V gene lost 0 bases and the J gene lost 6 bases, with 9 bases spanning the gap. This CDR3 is CASSPPFGINSPLHF. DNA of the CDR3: TGTGCCAGCTCACCACCCTTCGGGATTAATTCACCCCTCCACTTT. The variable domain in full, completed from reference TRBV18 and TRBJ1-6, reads NAGVMQNPRHLVRRRGQEARLRCSPMKGHSHVYWYRQLPEEGLKFMVYLQKENIIDESGMPKERFSAEFPKEGPSILRIQQVVRGDSAAYFCASSPPFGINSPLHFGNGTRLTVT.

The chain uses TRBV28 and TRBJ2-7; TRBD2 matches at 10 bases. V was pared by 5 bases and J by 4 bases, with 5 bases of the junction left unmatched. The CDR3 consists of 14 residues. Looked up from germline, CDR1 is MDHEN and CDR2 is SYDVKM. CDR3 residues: CASSLSGGDYEQYF. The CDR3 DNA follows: TGTGCCAGCAGTCTAAGCGGGGGGGATTACGAGCAGTACTTC.